The next 3 T cell receptor beta chains were all read from a single sample in a study of radiotherapy plus CTLA-4 blockade in lung cancer. Some clones are missing from TCRdb's copy, which holds only in-frame ones; the method was immunoSEQ multiplex PCR. The data hold 30,000 or so clones, with 78% observed a single time. The material was peripheral blood, obtained from a patient treated with radiotherapy plus ipilimumab. The receptors here all came from a human donor with non-small cell lung cancer who had stable disease on radiotherapy plus ipilimumab.

The chain couples TRBV25-1 to TRBJ1-2; no reliable D call. This CDR3 has 13 amino acids. The ends were cut back, 2 bases at V and 8 bases at J, with 12 bases in the middle. Per germline, CDR1 MGHDK and CDR2 SYGVNS. CDR3 coding DNA: TGTGCCAGCAGTGAAGCACCGTTGCGGGGCTACACCTTC. It encodes CASSEAPLRGYTF.

The chain couples TRBV7-2 to TRBJ2-4, with D maybe TRBD2 (7 bases). The CDR3 runs 16 residues. CDR1 is SGHTA and CDR2 is FQGNSA in the germline V gene. Between the trimmed V and J ends, which lost 5 bases and 5 bases, there was a span of 19 bases. CDR3: CASSPPGRRGQNIQYF. The CDR3 DNA reads as TGTGCCAGCAGCCCTCCTGGGCGGCGGGGGCAAAACATTCAGTACTTC.

The chain uses TRBV28 and TRBJ1-2; TRBD1 might be the D (5 bases). V was shortened by 5 bases and J by 2 bases, with 15 bases between the two germline ends. The CDR3 extends over 15 amino acids. Germline-derived CDR1 and CDR2 are MDHEN and SYDVKM. The CDR3 loop is CASSLEGIKNYGYTF. The CDR3 DNA reads as TGTGCCAGCAGTCTTGAGGGGATTAAGAACTATGGCTACACCTTC.